This TCR beta chain was recovered during a study of cytomegalovirus exposure and HLA in healthy donors. The protocol was immunoSEQ multiplex PCR, while the TCRdb copy is restricted to in-frame clones and leaves out a portion. This table holds 110,000 or so clones, around 88% found once. Study-wide results and limits: The tendency of first-cohort TCR clusters to co-occur in the roughly 110 validation repertoires was the finding of a later analysis. The authors listed over 150 TCR beta chains as cytomegalovirus-associated. Cytomegalovirus status was reportedly diagnosed by the classifier with high sensitivity and specificity.

The ends lost 5 bases at V and 6 bases at J; junction bases unmatched: 11. Germline V gene data show CDR1 as LNHDA and CDR2 as SQIVND (reference sequence). The CDR3 loop spans 15 amino acids. Of note for this clone: The antigen is undetermined.

The TCR comes from a man between 18 and 29 years old in good health and CMV-seronegative. The chain has TRBV19 and TRBJ1-1, with 8 bases fitting TRBD1. The source material was PBMCs. CDR3 residues: CASSLSAGGRAEAFF. The CDR3 nucleotides are TGTGCCAGTAGTTTAAGCGCAGGGGGCAGGGCTGAAGCTTTCTTT.